Below are 2 T cell receptor beta chains sequenced from a single sample in a study of identical twins. TCRdb called the 5' RACE reads again in MiXCR, with one record for every CDR3 protein. This sample has some 690,000 distinct CDR3 sequences, with about 20% found just once. These data were also filed under a second study, of T cells expressing NK-cell markers.

The sequenced material came from PBMCs. The receptors stem from a woman younger than 30 in good health.

This clonotype has at least ten counts. The chain uses TRBV29-1 and TRBJ2-5, with D possibly matching TRBD1 (6 bases). CDR1 and CDR2 (germline): SQVTM, ANQGSEA. CDR3 length equals 14 residues. Trimming took off 6 bases at V and 4 bases at J, with 18 bases between the two ends. The CDR3 protein is CSVFRDTTGETQYF. The DNA for the CDR3 is TGCAGCGTGTTCCGGGACACAACTGGAGAGACCCAGTACTTC.

This clonotype was found a few times. The chain employs TRBV9 and TRBJ2-1; TRBD2 aligns across 12 bases. V lost 3 bases, J lost 8 bases, and 9 bases stayed unmatched. The germline V gene encodes CDR1 SGDLS and CDR2 YYNGEE. This CDR3 is built from 16 residues. CDR3: CASSEVLAGGKDEQFF. As DNA, the CDR3 is TGTGCCAGCAGCGAGGTACTAGCGGGGGGTAAGGATGAGCAGTTCTTC.